By sample fraction, the clone carrying this TCR beta chain is medium-sized. As yet, its antigen is unknown. V lost 4 bases and J lost 8; bases outside the gene matches: 5. The CDR3 consists of 13 residues. CDR1 and CDR2 from the germline V gene are ENHRY and SYGVKD. The data were taken from a study of liver allograft versus peripheral blood T cells. For the study at large: Blood and transplanted-liver T cell receptor repertoires from recipients were compared. Broader study findings: The authors reported that T cell receptor repertoires inside liver allografts differed from those in peripheral blood.

A single record per CDR3 protein comes from TCRdb applying MiXCR to the reads. The data hold some 15,000 distinct CDR3 sequences, with around a fifth observed a single time. The sequence was collected from a human patient who had a liver transplant. Among the T cells, some may be from the graft donor. This rearrangement joins TRBV10-3 to TRBJ1-2; 9 positions match TRBD1. CDR3: CAISGDRAGGYTF. The DNA for the CDR3 is TGTGCCATCAGTGGGGACAGGGCAGGAGGCTACACCTTC.